The next 11 T cell receptor beta chains were all read from a single sample in a study of long-term antiretroviral therapy in people with HIV. Researchers ran immunoSEQ v3.0 at survey level. Generated by immunoSEQ multiplex PCR, the TCRdb table keeps only in-frame clones and is missing some. The profile covers tens of thousands of clones, with just under 85% appearing a single time and 9% to 15% taken by the ten largest. The sample consisted of unsorted PBMCs, taken 1.6 years after starting antiretroviral therapy. The source is a man in his forties with HIV.

This chain connects TRBV19 to TRBJ2-1; TRBD1 agrees at 8 bases. The CDR3 runs 17 residues. In germline, CDR1 is LNHDA, CDR2 SQIVND (reference sequence). J lost 0 bases, V lost 5 bases, and 9 bases had no gene match. CDR3 protein: CASSPRTGPYSYNEQFF. The CDR3 DNA sequence: TGTGCCAGTAGTCCCCGGACAGGGCCCTACTCCTACAATGAGCAGTTCTTC. Full variable domain (rest looked up from reference TRBV19 and TRBJ2-1): DGGITQSPKYLFRKEGQNVTLSCEQNLNHDAMYWYRQDPGQGLRLIYYSQIVNDFQKGDIAEGYSVSREKKESFPLTVTSAQKNPTAFYLCASSPRTGPYSYNEQFFGPGTRLTVL.

The chain is built from TRBV9 and TRBJ2-2; D gene ambiguous. The CDR3 is 12 residues long. V lost 1 base and J 8 bases, leaving 6 bases between the germline ends. In germline, CDR1 is SGDLS, CDR2 YYNGEE. The CDR3 DNA follows: TGTGCCAGCAGCGTATCTTCAGGGGAGCTGTTTTTT. Translated: CASSVSSGELFF.

The chain joins TRBV19 to TRBJ2-6; D not resolved. This CDR3 contains 17 residues. Germline CDR1 reads LNHDA; CDR2 reads SQIVND (reference sequence). The ends were cut back, 0 bases at V and 0 bases at J, with 9 bases in the middle. This chain's CDR3 is CASSIEGILSGANVLTF. The CDR3 DNA reads as TGTGCCAGTAGTATAGAGGGCATACTCTCTGGGGCCAACGTCCTGACTTTC.

This clone was detected once. This rearrangement joins TRBV5-8 to TRBJ2-5, with 9 bases fitting TRBD1. CDR1 SGHTS and CDR2 YDEGEE come from the germline V gene. CDR3 length: 14 amino acids. The J segment lost 3 bases and the V segment lost 5 bases, leaving 5 bases of the junction unmatched. Here the CDR3 DNA reads TGTGCCAGCAGGGATCGGGACAGGGAAGAGACCCAGTACTTC. The encoded protein is CASRDRDREETQYF. Complete variable domain (other parts from reference TRBV5-8 and TRBJ2-5): EAGVTQSPTHLIKTRGQQATLRCSPISGHTSVYWYQQALGLGLQFLLWYDEGEERNRGNFPPRFSGRQFPNYSSELNVNALELEDSALYLCASRDRDREETQYFGPGTRLLVL.

This chain joins TRBV7-9 and TRBJ2-3, with unresolved D. This CDR3 has 13 residues. V lost 5 bases and J 2 bases, leaving 8 bases between the germline ends. Germline CDR1 SEHNR, CDR2 FQNEAQ (reference sequence). CDR3 sequence: CASSPFPTDTQYF. The CDR3 DNA reads as TGTGCCAGCAGCCCGTTCCCCACAGATACGCAGTATTTT.

The chain is built from TRBV2 and TRBJ1-1, with D uncertain. Germline V gene data show CDR1 as SNHLY and CDR2 as FYNNEI. With 7 bases removed from V and 5 bases from J, the gap between germline ends came to 14 bases. This CDR3 is 13 amino acids long. The CDR3 DNA sequence: TGTGCCAGCAAGGACGCCGGAGGGACTGAAGCTTTCTTT. Translating gives CASKDAGGTEAFF.

V gene TRBV6-1 combines with J gene TRBJ1-5; D is unresolved. The CDR3 spans 14 residues. In germline, CDR1 is MNHNS, CDR2 SASEGT. V shed 2 bases and J shed 0 bases, with 5 bases lying between them. The chain's CDR3 is CASSEWDSNQPQHF. In nucleotides, the CDR3 is TGTGCCAGCAGTGAATGGGATAGCAATCAGCCCCAGCATTTT.

The chain employs TRBV13 and TRBJ2-7, with 7 bases fitting TRBD1. The germline gives CDR1 PRHDT, CDR2 FYEKMQ (reference sequence). The CDR3 is 14 residues long. The V segment lost 5 bases and the J segment 4 bases; nucleotides outside the gene matches: 8. The CDR3 nucleotides are TGTGCCAGCAGCGCCCGAGGGGGCGCGTACGAGCAGTACTTC. Its translation: CASSARGGAYEQYF.

This clone was seen once. The V call is TRBV9, the J call TRBJ1-2, with D possibly TRBD1 on 5 matching bases. Germline CDR1 is SGDLS and CDR2 is YYNGEE. V dropped 5 bases and J dropped 2 bases, with 13 bases sitting between them. The CDR3 runs 14 residues. DNA of the CDR3: TGTGCCAGCAGTACCGGGACGGAAAACTATGGCTACACCTTC. This codes for CASSTGTENYGYTF.

The chain uses TRBV27 and TRBJ2-2; D gene uncertain. The CDR3 is 13 residues long. CDR1 and CDR2 from the germline V gene are MNHEY and SMNVEV (reference sequence). Between the trimmed V and J ends, which lost 2 bases and 3 bases, there was a span of 4 bases. The CDR3 nucleotides read TGTGCCAGCAGTTTAGGGTACACCGGGGAGCTGTTTTTT. Its translation: CASSLGYTGELFF.

A few counts support this clone. The V gene is TRBV7-9, the J gene TRBJ1-5, with 7 bases fitting TRBD1. J gave up 4 bases and V 6 bases, and 9 bases lay outside the gene matches. Germline V gene data show CDR1 as SEHNR and CDR2 as FQNEAQ (reference sequence). This CDR3 region has 15 residues. CDR3 nucleotides: TGTGCCAGCAGTCAGGGACAGAACGAAAATCAGCCCCAGCATTTT. Residues: CASSQGQNENQPQHF.